This T cell receptor (beta chain) derives from a study of OX40 agonist ivuxolimab in advanced cancers. The overall study: Of mixed ages from about 20 to 90 and averaging around 60 years, the group was approximately 84% male. Three dose-escalation patients had partial responses: one with hepatocellular carcinoma and two with cutaneous melanoma.

Trimming left V 5 bases short and J 6 bases short, with 20 bases between. Germline V gives CDR1 SNHLY, CDR2 FYNNEI. The CDR3 is 15 amino acids. Profiling relied on immunoSEQ multiplex PCR, and the TCRdb table lists in-frame clones only, not all of them. The sample has approximately 41,000 clones; around four fifths are singletons. With respect to this clone: Its specificity is not known.

Regarding the study as a whole: CD8+ T cells averaged more expanded clones than CD4+.

The sequence was collected from an adult with an advanced solid tumor such as melanoma, head and neck, liver or kidney cancer. The sample in question was CD4+ or CD8+ T cells sorted from blood, obtained in a trial of the OX40 agonist ivuxolimab. The J gene is TRBJ2-7, the V gene TRBV2, with D perhaps assigned TRBD1 or TRBD2 (7 bases each). This CDR3 reads CASSQNQGGTSEQYF. DNA for the CDR3: TGTGCCAGCAGTCAGAACCAGGGGGGGACTTCCGAGCAGTACTTC.